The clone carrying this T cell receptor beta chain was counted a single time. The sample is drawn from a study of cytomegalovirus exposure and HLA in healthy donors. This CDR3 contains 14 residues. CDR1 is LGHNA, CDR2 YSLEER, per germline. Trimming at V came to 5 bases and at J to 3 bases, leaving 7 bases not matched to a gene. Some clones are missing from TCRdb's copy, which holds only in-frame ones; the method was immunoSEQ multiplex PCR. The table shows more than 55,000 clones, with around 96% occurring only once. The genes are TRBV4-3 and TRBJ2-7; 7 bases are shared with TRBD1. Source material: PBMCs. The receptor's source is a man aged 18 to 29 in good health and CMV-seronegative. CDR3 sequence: CASSFTGADYEQYF. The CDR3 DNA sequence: TGCGCCAGCAGCTTTACAGGGGCGGACTACGAGCAGTACTTC.